These 27 T cell receptor beta chains were all obtained from the same sample, sequenced in a study of T-cell memory formation after mild COVID-19 (dated by TCRdb to 2020 to 2023). Library preparation was by 5' RACE. TCRdb lists the instrument as Illumina NovaSeq 6000. TCRdb reworked the public reads: Q25 trimming with fastp, MiXCR clone assembly, productive beta chains retained. Every CDR3 protein is listed once, alongside the most common genes and DNA of its rows. The sample table records 450,000 to 650,000 distinct CDR3 sequences; around 21% of these occur just once. The top ten constitute under 15% of the sample. The sequenced sample consisted of PBMCs or a T cell subset sorted from them (not recorded which). These receptors all stem from an adult woman who had mild COVID-19 (a few samples of this study predate the infection). The sample titles of this study are shuffled in the database, so cell type and time point are left out; the donor was told from shared clones.

The chain links TRBV7-9 to TRBJ1-1, with TRBD1 matching over 7 bases. V lost 5 bases, J lost 1 base, and 7 bases stayed unmatched. Germline V lookup: CDR1 SEHNR, CDR2 FQNEAQ (reference sequence). The CDR3 sequence is 15 residues long. The CDR3 loop reads CASSIPTGSNTEAFF. In nucleotides, the CDR3 is TGTGCCAGCAGCATTCCGACAGGGTCGAACACTGAAGCTTTCTTT.

In its sample, this clonotype was seen a few times. The chain employs TRBV6-5 and TRBJ1-2, with 8 bases matching TRBD1. The germline CDR1 and CDR2 sequences are MNHEY and SVGAGI. V was clipped by 4 bases and J by 1 base; unmatched bases: 5. This CDR3 is 15 amino acids long. CDR3 in DNA: TGTGCCAGCAGTTCCCACGACAGGGGTAACTATGGCTACACCTTC. Translation: CASSSHDRGNYGYTF.

The chain recombines TRBV4-1 with TRBJ1-1; 8 nucleotides agree with TRBD1. Germline values: CDR1 MGHRA, CDR2 YSYEKL. V lost 3 bases and J lost 10; bases outside the gene matches: 7. The CDR3 extends over 13 amino acids. CDR3 DNA: TGCGCCAGCAGCCAGAACCAGGGGGCCGGAGCTTTCTTT. Translation gives CASSQNQGAGAFF.

This clonotype occurred many times. V is TRBV5-4 and J is TRBJ2-1; D ambiguous. Trimming removed 0 bases from V and 0 bases from J, with 7 bases in between. This CDR3 is 15 amino acids long. Germline V gives CDR1 SGHNT, CDR2 YYREEE (reference sequence). CDR3 coding DNA: TGTGCCAGCAGCTTGGGTCACCCCTCCTACAATGAGCAGTTCTTC. Translated, it gives CASSLGHPSYNEQFF.

The rearrangement joins TRBV6-6 to TRBJ1-1, with TRBD1 matching over 11 bases. The germline V gene encodes CDR1 MNHNY and CDR2 SVGAGI (reference sequence). The CDR3 covers 15 residues. The J segment lost 5 bases and the V segment lost 2 bases, leaving 4 bases of the junction unmatched. CDR3 region: CASSYGGQGATEAFF. The CDR3, as DNA: TGTGCCAGCAGTTACGGCGGACAGGGGGCTACTGAAGCTTTCTTT.

The chain links TRBV30 to TRBJ2-3; 12 positions match TRBD2. Trimming cost V 5 bases and J 5 bases; bases outside gene matches: 8. The CDR3 extends over 15 amino acids. Germline V CDR1 and CDR2: GTSNPN, SVGIG (reference sequence). Here the CDR3 DNA reads TGTGCCTGGGGCCTAGCGGGGGGGTTTAGAGATACGCAGTATTTT. Translated, it gives CAWGLAGGFRDTQYF.

This chain joins TRBV27 and TRBJ2-7; 8 bases align to TRBD2. CDR1 is MNHEY, CDR2 SMNVEV, per germline (reference sequence). This CDR3 is 14 amino acids long. V shed 0 bases and J 3 bases; nucleotides not matched to a gene: 1. CDR3 DNA sequence: TGTGCCAGCAGTTTATCACTAGCGGACTACGAGCAGTACTTC. Amino acids: CASSLSLADYEQYF.

The chain links TRBV7-9 to TRBJ1-1; 8 nucleotides line up with TRBD1. The trim removed 6 bases at V and 5 bases at J, leaving 11 bases unmatched. The CDR3 covers 15 residues. Germline-derived CDR1 and CDR2 are SEHNR and FQNEAQ (reference sequence). The DNA of the CDR3 is TGTGCCAGCAGGCCAATTCCGACAGGGGATACTGAAGCTTTCTTT. Amino acid sequence: CASRPIPTGDTEAFF. Using reference TRBV7-9 and TRBJ1-1 for the parts outside the CDR3, the full variable domain is DTGVSQNPRHKITKRGQNVTFRCDPISEHNRLYWYRQTLGQGPEFLTYFQNEAQLEKSRLLSDRFSAERPKGSFSTLEIQRTEQGDSAMYLCASRPIPTGDTEAFFGQGTRLTVV.

This clonotype was detected only a few times. The chain links TRBV6-5 to TRBJ2-2, with a tentative D call TRBD1 (5 bases). The ends were cut back, 7 bases at V and 4 bases at J, with 19 bases in the middle. CDR1 is MNHEY and CDR2 is SVGAGI in the germline V gene. This CDR3 comprises 16 residues. The CDR3 DNA reads as TGTGCCAGCACCCTAACTACAGGAAGGGGCACCGGGGAGCTGTTTTTT. Residues: CASTLTTGRGTGELFF.

This clonotype was observed a handful of times. The chain carries TRBV7-3 and TRBJ2-1; D is possibly TRBD1 or TRBD2 (6 bases each). V was trimmed by 4 bases and J by 7 bases, leaving 20 bases between them. The CDR3 consists of 16 residues. The germline CDR1 and CDR2 sequences are SGHTA and FQGTGA. In nucleotides, the CDR3 is TGTGCCAGCAGCTCCACCGGAGGGGGAGTGGGGAATGAGCAGTTCTTC. It translates to CASSSTGGGVGNEQFF.

The chain uses TRBV9 and TRBJ2-2; TRBD2 might be the D (5 bases). Germline-derived CDR1 and CDR2 are SGDLS and YYNGEE. The CDR3 contains 15 residues. V lost 3 bases, J lost 1 base, and 10 bases lay in between. CDR3 bases: TGTGCCAGCAGCGCGACGGGGTTGAACACCGGGGAGCTGTTTTTT. Translated: CASSATGLNTGELFF.

This clonotype has more than one count but fewer than ten. The chain uses TRBV6-5 and TRBJ1-2; a possible D gene is TRBD1 (6 bases). V lost 5 bases, J lost 4 bases, and 23 bases lay in between. The germline gives CDR1 MNHEY, CDR2 SVGAGI. The CDR3 spans 17 residues. CDR3 DNA: TGTGCCAGCAGTCCCTTGGGGGCAACCGCCAATGGCTATGGCTACACCTTC. Its translation: CASSPLGATANGYGYTF.

In its sample, this clonotype was seen a few times. The V and J genes are TRBV10-3 and TRBJ2-1, with a tentative D call TRBD1 (6 bases). Germline values: CDR1 ENHRY, CDR2 SYGVKD. The CDR3 consists of 12 residues. Trimming left V 5 bases short and J 7 bases short, with 9 bases between. The CDR3 DNA is TGTGCCATCAGTCCAGGGGAGAATGAGCAGTTCTTC. The encoded protein is CAISPGENEQFF.

The chain carries TRBV4-2 and TRBJ1-6; D is possibly TRBD1 (6 bases). CDR3 length: 15 amino acids. V was shortened by 4 bases and J by 9 bases, with 16 bases between the two germline ends. The germline CDR1 and CDR2 sequences are LGHNA and YNFKEQ. DNA of the CDR3: TGTGCCAGCAGCCCAATACAGGGTGTAGGTTCACCCCTCCACTTT. As protein: CASSPIQGVGSPLHF.

This clonotype was counted only a few times. This chain uses TRBV18 with TRBJ2-7; the D is unclear. The V end lost 0 bases, the J end lost 1 base, and 7 bases lay between the germline ends. Germline CDR1 KGHSH, CDR2 LQKENI. The CDR3 covers 14 residues. In DNA, the CDR3 is TGTGCCAGCTCACCACCCCTCGTTTCCTACGAGCAGTACTTC. This codes for CASSPPLVSYEQYF. The variable domain in full, with the rest retrieved from reference TRBV18 and TRBJ2-7, is NAGVMQNPRHLVRRRGQEARLRCSPMKGHSHVYWYRQLPEEGLKFMVYLQKENIIDESGMPKERFSAEFPKEGPSILRIQQVVRGDSAAYFCASSPPLVSYEQYFGPGTRLTVT.

This clonotype was seen a few times. This sequence joins TRBV5-1 and TRBJ2-1; the match to TRBD2 covers 13 bases. Trimming removed 4 bases from V and 0 bases from J; junction bases left unmatched: 10. The CDR3 has 19 amino acids. Germline loops: CDR1 SGHRS, CDR2 YFSETQ. CDR3: CASSTGTSGTMSSYNEQFF. CDR3 DNA: TGCGCCAGCAGCACCGGGACTAGCGGGACTATGAGCTCCTACAATGAGCAGTTCTTC.

This clonotype has just a few counts. The chain has TRBV24-1 and TRBJ2-2; 10 bases are a match to TRBD2. CDR3 size: 15 residues. Trimming at V came to 4 bases and at J to 5 bases, leaving 3 bases not matched to a gene. Looked up from germline, CDR1 is KGHDR and CDR2 is SFDVKD. In DNA, the CDR3 is TGTGCCACCAGTGACCTAGCGGGAGAGACCGGGGAGCTGTTTTTT. Its protein product is CATSDLAGETGELFF.

The chain joins TRBV7-3 to TRBJ2-2; tentatively, D is TRBD1 (6 bases). The germline CDR1 and CDR2 sequences are SGHTA and FQGTGA. CDR3 length: 15 amino acids. The V and J ends lost 6 bases and 2 bases respectively, with 13 bases between them. The CDR3 DNA follows: TGTGCCAGCAGATCCGGGACACTTAACACCGGGGAGCTGTTTTTT. This sequence encodes CASRSGTLNTGELFF. Combining the CDR3 with reference TRBV7-3 and TRBJ2-2 gives the whole variable domain GAGVSQTPSNKVTEKGKYVELRCDPISGHTALYWYRQSLGQGPEFLIYFQGTGAADDSGLPNDRFFAVRPEGSVSTLKIQRTERGDSAVYLCASRSGTLNTGELFFGEGSRLTVL.

V and J are TRBV5-1 and TRBJ2-7; TRBD2 matches at 7 bases. In germline, CDR1 is SGHRS, CDR2 YFSETQ. This CDR3 spans 15 amino acids. The V gene end was trimmed by 3 bases and the J gene end by 1 base; junction bases not matched to a gene: 7. CDR3 coding DNA: TGCGCCAGCAGCTGGGTCGGCGGGGGTTCCTACGAGCAGTACTTC. Protein: CASSWVGGGSYEQYF.

The chain employs TRBV7-9 and TRBJ2-1; 7 bases fit TRBD1. After removal of 2 bases from V and 8 bases from J, the junction contained 12 bases not matched to a gene. Germline assignment: CDR1 SEHNR and CDR2 FQNEAQ (reference sequence). The CDR3 totals 16 residues. The CDR3 loop reads CASSLLGQEDLDEQFF. CDR3 coding DNA: TGTGCCAGCAGCTTACTAGGACAGGAAGATTTAGATGAGCAGTTCTTC.

The J gene is TRBJ2-1, the V gene TRBV10-3; 15 bases agree with TRBD2. The V gene's germline CDR1 is ENHRY and CDR2 SYGVKD. This CDR3 is built from 17 residues. The ends lost 4 bases at V and 7 bases at J; junction bases unmatched: 8. Here the CDR3 reads CAISGGLAGGELNEQFF. Written as DNA, the CDR3 is TGTGCCATCAGTGGGGGACTAGCGGGAGGTGAACTAAATGAGCAGTTCTTC.

This clonotype was seen a few times. The chain recombines TRBV20-1 with TRBJ1-1; possible D gene TRBD1, 6 bases. The CDR3 sequence is 12 residues long. V shed 5 bases and J shed 6 bases, with 13 bases lying between them. The V gene's germline CDR1 is DFQATT and CDR2 SNEGSKA (reference sequence). The CDR3 loop is CSARDPGAEAFF. In nucleotides, the CDR3 is TGCAGTGCTCGGGACCCAGGGGCTGAAGCTTTCTTT.

The chain recombines TRBV20-1 with TRBJ2-1, with 13 bases identical to TRBD2. Germline values: CDR1 DFQATT, CDR2 SNEGSKA (reference sequence). Trimming took 3 bases from V and 2 from J; bases not matched to a gene: 4. This CDR3 spans 16 amino acids. CDR3 sequence reads: CSASRLAGGTYNEQFF. CDR3 in DNA: TGCAGTGCTAGCCGACTAGCGGGGGGCACCTACAATGAGCAGTTCTTC.

The CDR3 DNA is TGTGCCAGCAGCTTAGACAGGTACGATCAGCCCCAGCATTTT. Translated: CASSLDRYDQPQHF. This chain uses TRBV7-9 with TRBJ1-5; perhaps TRBD1 as D (5 bases). This CDR3 spans 14 amino acids. Per germline, CDR1 SEHNR and CDR2 FQNEAQ (reference sequence). Trimming pared 1 base from V and 5 bases from J, leaving 9 bases between.

There are a few counts of this clonotype. The chain has TRBV5-1 and TRBJ2-3; D is uncertain. The germline V gene has CDR1 SGHRS and CDR2 YFSETQ. Trimming shortened V by 1 base and J by 2 bases, and 17 bases separated the two germline ends. The CDR3 runs 17 residues. The CDR3 spells CASSLRLSAGHTDTQYF. Written as DNA, the CDR3 is TGCGCCAGCAGCTTGAGGCTTTCGGCCGGCCACACAGATACGCAGTATTTT.

The chain links TRBV18 to TRBJ2-2, with a tentative D call TRBD2 (6 bases). Per the germline V gene, CDR1 is KGHSH and CDR2 is LQKENI. The length of the CDR3 is 16 residues. The germline V and J ends were trimmed by 3 bases and 4 bases, with 15 bases remaining between them. In nucleotides, the CDR3 is TGTGCCAGCTCACCCACCCAGCGGGTCTTCACCGGGGAGCTGTTTTTT. Protein: CASSPTQRVFTGELFF.

This clonotype has only a few counts. V and J are TRBV7-6 and TRBJ1-1; D unclear. In germline, CDR1 is SGHVS, CDR2 FNYEAQ. V was clipped by 5 bases and J by 4 bases, with 20 bases between them. The CDR3 totals 16 residues. The CDR3 spells CASSPSYLLEPTEAFF. In nucleotides, the CDR3 is TGTGCCAGCAGCCCGAGCTACCTTCTAGAACCCACTGAAGCTTTCTTT.